The entry that follows covers one T cell receptor (beta chain) sequence. The data were taken from a study of blood T cell repertoires in COVID-19. Authors' methods: Amplification of reference gene primers was used by the study to estimate nucleated cell counts. The table came from immunoSEQ multiplex PCR; TCRdb's copy has only in-frame clones and leaves some out. V and J calls and clone size are copied from that table; D and trimming were computed from the DNA. Of fewer than 120,000 clones in the sample, about 80% were seen once. Trimming cost V 6 bases and J 2 bases, with 16 bases left between them. The CDR3 length is 15 residues. The germline gives CDR1 LNHDA, CDR2 SQIVND (reference sequence).

This TCR derives from a woman at least 80 years old with acute or convalescent COVID-19. The V and J genes are TRBV19 and TRBJ1-2, with D possibly being TRBD1 (6 bases). Sequencing was done on a sample of peripheral blood. This CDR3 reads CASRMATGSNYGYTF. CDR3 in DNA: TGTGCCAGTAGAATGGCGACAGGTTCGAACTATGGCTACACCTTC.